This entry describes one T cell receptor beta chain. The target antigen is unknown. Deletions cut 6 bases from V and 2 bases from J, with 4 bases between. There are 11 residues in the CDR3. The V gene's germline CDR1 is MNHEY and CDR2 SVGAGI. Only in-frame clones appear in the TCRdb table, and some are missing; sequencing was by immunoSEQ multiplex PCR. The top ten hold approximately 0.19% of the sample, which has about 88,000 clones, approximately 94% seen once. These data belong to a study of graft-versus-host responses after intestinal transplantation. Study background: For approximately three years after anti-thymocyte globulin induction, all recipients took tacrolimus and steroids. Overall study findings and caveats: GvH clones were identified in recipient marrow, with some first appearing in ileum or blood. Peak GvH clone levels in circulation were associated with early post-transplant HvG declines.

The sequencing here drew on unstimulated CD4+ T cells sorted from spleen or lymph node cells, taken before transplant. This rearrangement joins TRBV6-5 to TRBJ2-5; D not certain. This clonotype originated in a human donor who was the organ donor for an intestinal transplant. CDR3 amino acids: CASRQQETQYF. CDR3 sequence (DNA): TGTGCCAGCAGACAGCAAGAGACCCAGTACTTC.